The text below deals with one TCR beta chain. What this receptor recognizes is not known. No per-base quality is available; no much larger clone lies one base away. The data were obtained in a study of cytotoxic CD8 clonotypes in ibrutinib-treated CLL listed by TCRdb under 2021. A note on the overall study: The cohort included around 15 treatment-naive and approximately eleven relapsed/refractory patients; 17 to 18 were IGHV unmutated. Responses were partial in 24 patients and complete in 2; after median about 5.5 years follow-up, around 14 stayed in remission and approximately 12 progressed. Response samples were obtained after a median of 12 months of treatment, with a range of roughly 6 to 36 months. An average of around 260,000 productive templates and some 99,000 productive rearrangements was obtained per sample. Longitudinal samples were obtainable from about 30% of the roughly 90 participants in the trial. Cryopreserved peripheral blood mononuclear cells were collected at three points: before therapy, at response, and at either sustained remission or disease progression. Every remission and progressive disease sample was obtained while ibrutinib was still being received by the patients. The paper as a whole reports these results and caveats: Public clonotypes were rare and either shrank or stayed stable during treatment, and the rise in clonality at ibrutinib response reflected expansion of private clonotypes. Lymph node repertoires were not examined, and the timing of sampling was not matched between patients in sustained remission and those whose disease progressed. Clonality rose at ibrutinib response, remained stable during sustained remission, and dropped back toward baseline at progression. Baseline clonality exceeded that of age-matched healthy donors and correlated strongly with circulating CD8+ T-cell counts.

The goal of deep resolution MiSeq sequencing was a depth between 1 in 1 million and 1 in 200,000 T cells, and coverage averaged 10x per clonotype. The immunoSEQ hsTCRB Kit was used to generate the TCR beta libraries. As for how the authors treated the data: ImmunoSEQ Data Assistant and ImmunoSEQ Analyzer were used for data analysis, and V, D and J genes were assigned according to IMGT definitions. Clonality, which ranges from 0 to 1, was calculated by subtracting the normalized Shannon entropy of productive rearrangement frequencies from one. Public clonotype analysis was restricted to overrepresented clonotypes comprising at least 0.05% of each patient's repertoire. Repertoires from more than ten age-matched healthy donors in immuneACCESS were used as clonality controls. TCRdb holds this immuneACCESS table with in-frame rearrangements only. Some clones are missing; in checked studies, unresolved V genes explain under half, and the rest has no known cause. The V and J calls and clone size are taken from that table; D and trimming were inferred from the DNA. The sample table holds under 150,000 clones, of which 70% to 90% were seen once. Roughly 7.6% of the sample goes to the ten largest clones.

V lost 4 bases and J lost 1 base; the stretch between them is 17 bases long. The germline V gene supplies CDR1 SGDLS and CDR2 YYNGEE. The CDR3, from cysteine to phenylalanine, totals 17 residues. Here the CDR3 DNA is all that survives: 51 bases in frame from base 1. For TCR beta library preparation, 2 to 2.5 micrograms of genomic DNA were isolated from cryopreserved PBMCs. Longitudinal blood samples from CLL patients receiving ibrutinib monotherapy were subjected to high-throughput TCR beta sequencing. The patients took part in an open-label, single-center phase 2 trial of ibrutinib monotherapy. The rearranged chain carries TRBV9 and TRBJ2-2, with the D gene uncertain. This TCR derives from a human donor with chronic lymphocytic leukemia. This specimen was PBMCs, taken after 36 months of ibrutinib treatment. The DNA sequence is given as TGTGCCAGCAGCCAACCGGTGGAGCTGGAGAACACCGGGGAGCTGTTTTTT. This codes for CASSQPVELENTGELFF.